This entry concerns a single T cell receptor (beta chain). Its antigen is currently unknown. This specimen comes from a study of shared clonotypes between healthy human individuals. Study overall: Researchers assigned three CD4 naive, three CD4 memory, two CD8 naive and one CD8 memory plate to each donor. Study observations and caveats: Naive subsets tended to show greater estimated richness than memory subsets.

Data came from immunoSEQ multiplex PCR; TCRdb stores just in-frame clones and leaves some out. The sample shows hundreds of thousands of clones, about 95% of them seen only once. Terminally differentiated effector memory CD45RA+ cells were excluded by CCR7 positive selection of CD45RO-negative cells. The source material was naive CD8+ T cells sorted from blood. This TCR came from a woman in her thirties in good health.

In nucleotides, the CDR3 is TGTGCCAGTCACCGGGACAGGGGGCACACTGAAGCTTTCTTT. It translates to CASHRDRGHTEAFF. This chain links TRBV2 with TRBJ1-1; 12 bases are shared with TRBD1. The CDR3 length is 14 residues. Germline V gene lookup returns CDR1 SNHLY and CDR2 FYNNEI. J gave up 3 bases and V 9 bases, and 5 bases lay outside the gene matches. Full variable domain (rest looked up from reference TRBV2 and TRBJ1-1): EPEVTQTPSHQVTQMGQEVILRCVPISNHLYFYWYRQILGQKVEFLVSFYNNEISEKSEIFDDQFSVERPDGSNFTLKIRSTKLEDSAMYFCASHRDRGHTEAFFGQGTRLTVV.